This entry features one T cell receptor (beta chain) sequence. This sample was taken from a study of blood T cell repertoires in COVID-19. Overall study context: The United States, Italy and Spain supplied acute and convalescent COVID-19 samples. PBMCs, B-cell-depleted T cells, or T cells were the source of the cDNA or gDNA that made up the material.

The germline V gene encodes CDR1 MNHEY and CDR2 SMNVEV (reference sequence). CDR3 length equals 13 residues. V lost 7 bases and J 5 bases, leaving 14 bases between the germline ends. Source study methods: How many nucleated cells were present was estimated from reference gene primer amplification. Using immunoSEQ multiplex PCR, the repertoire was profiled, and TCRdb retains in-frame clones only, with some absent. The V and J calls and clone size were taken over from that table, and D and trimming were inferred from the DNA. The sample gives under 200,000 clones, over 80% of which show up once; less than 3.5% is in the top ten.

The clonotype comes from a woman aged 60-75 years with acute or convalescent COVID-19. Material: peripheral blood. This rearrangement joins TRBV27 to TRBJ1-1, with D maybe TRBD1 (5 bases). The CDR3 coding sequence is TGTGCCAGCAAGGGCAGGGTAGGAACTGAAGCTTTCTTT. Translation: CASKGRVGTEAFF.